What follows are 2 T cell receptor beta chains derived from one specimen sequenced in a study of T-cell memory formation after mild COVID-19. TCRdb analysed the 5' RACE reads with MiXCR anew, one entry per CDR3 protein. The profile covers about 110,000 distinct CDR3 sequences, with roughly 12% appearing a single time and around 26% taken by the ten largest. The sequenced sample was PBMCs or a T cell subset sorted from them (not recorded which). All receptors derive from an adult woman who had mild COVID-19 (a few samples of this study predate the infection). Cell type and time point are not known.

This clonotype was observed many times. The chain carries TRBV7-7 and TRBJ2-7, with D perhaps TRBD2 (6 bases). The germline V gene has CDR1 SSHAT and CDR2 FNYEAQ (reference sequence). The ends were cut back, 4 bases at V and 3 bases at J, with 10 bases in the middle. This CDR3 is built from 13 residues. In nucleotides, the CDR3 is TGTGCCAGCAGCTCCGGGGGAGGCTACGAGCAGTACTTC. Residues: CASSSGGGYEQYF.

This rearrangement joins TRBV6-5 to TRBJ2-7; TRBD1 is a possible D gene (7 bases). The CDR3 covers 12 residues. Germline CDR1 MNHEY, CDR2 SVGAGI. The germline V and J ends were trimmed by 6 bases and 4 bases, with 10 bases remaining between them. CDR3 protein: CASRSGGYEQYF. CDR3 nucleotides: TGTGCCAGCAGGTCAGGGGGGTACGAGCAGTACTTC.